Below, one T cell receptor (beta chain) is given with its context. Its antigen is undetermined. V lost 0 bases and J lost 0, with 4 bases in between. CDR1 and CDR2 from the germline V gene are LNHNV and YYDKDF (reference sequence). This CDR3 is 14 amino acids long. These data originate in a study of identical twins. Study results and caveats: Carriage of fewer insertions was seen in abundant cord blood beta clonotypes, whereas memory repertoires showed none.

MiXCR, run by TCRdb on the 5' RACE reads, gives a single entry per CDR3 protein. The sample contains a few hundred thousand distinct CDR3 sequences, 14% of which appear only once. No donor was unhealthy or non-Caucasian. The same specimen was also included in a second study, on yellow fever vaccine responses in identical twins.

This clonotype was obtained from a woman between 18 and 30 years old in good health. Sequenced material: CD4+ T cells sorted from blood. The chain uses TRBV15 and TRBJ2-3; the D is unclear. The CDR3 spells CATSRDPSTDTQYF. Written as DNA, the CDR3 is TGTGCCACCAGCAGAGACCCGAGCACAGATACGCAGTATTTT.